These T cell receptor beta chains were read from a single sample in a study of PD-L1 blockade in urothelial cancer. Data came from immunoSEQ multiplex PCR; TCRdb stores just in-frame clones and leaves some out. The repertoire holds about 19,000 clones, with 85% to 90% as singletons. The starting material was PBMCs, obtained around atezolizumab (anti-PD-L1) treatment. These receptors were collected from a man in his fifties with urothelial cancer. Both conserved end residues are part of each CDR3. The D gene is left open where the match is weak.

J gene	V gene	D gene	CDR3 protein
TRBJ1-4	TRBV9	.	CASSPREGPNEKLFF
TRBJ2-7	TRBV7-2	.	CASSPTTYEQYF
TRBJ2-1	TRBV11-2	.	CASSLVREIEQFF
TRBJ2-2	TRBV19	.	CASSLLYTGELFF
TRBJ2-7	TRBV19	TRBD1	CASSTTGTGSYEQYF
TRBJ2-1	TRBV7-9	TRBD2	CASSLVAGVGSYNEQFF
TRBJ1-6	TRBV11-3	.	CASSLGGDSPLHF
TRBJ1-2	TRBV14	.	CASSLQGRGGYTF
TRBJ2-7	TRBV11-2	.	CASSLISVAEQYF
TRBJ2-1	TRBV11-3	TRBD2	CASSSGLAGHNEQFF
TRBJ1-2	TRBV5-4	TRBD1	CASSQRDRAGYTF
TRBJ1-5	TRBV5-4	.	CASTRGIQRQPQHF